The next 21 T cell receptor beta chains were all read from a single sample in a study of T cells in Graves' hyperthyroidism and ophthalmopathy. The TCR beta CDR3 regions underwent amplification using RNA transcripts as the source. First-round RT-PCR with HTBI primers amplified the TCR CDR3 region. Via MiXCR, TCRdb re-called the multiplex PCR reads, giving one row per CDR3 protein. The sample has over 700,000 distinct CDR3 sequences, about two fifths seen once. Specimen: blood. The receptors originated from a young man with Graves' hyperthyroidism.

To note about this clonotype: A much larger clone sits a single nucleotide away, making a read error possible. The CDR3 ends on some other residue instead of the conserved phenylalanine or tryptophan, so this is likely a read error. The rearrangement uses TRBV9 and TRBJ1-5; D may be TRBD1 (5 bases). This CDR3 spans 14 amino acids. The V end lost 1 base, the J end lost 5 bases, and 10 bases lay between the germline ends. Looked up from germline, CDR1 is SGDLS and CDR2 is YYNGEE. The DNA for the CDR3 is TGTGCCAGCAGCGTAACGGGGGGAGATCAGCCCCAGCATATT. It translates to CASSVTGGDQPQHI.

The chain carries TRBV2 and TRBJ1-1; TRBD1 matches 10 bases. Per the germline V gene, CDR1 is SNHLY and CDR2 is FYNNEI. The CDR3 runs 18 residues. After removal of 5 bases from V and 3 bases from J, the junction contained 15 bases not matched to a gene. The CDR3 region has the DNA TGTGCCAGCAGTTTCGGGACAGGGGCTATCGAGGGGGACACTGAAGCTTTCTTT. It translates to CASSFGTGAIEGDTEAFF.

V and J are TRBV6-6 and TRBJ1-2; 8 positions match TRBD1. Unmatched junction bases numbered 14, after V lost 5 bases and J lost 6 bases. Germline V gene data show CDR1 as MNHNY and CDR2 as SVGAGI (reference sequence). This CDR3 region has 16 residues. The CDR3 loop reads CASSRRESGGWNGYTF. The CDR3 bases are TGTGCCAGCAGTCGCCGGGAGTCAGGGGGCTGGAATGGCTACACCTTC.

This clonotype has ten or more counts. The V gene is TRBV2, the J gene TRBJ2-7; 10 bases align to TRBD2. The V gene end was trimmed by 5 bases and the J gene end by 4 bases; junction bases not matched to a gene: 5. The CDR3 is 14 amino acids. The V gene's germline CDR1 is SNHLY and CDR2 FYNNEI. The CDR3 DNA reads TGTGCCAGCAGTCAGGGACTAGCGATGTACGAGCAGTACTTC. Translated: CASSQGLAMYEQYF.

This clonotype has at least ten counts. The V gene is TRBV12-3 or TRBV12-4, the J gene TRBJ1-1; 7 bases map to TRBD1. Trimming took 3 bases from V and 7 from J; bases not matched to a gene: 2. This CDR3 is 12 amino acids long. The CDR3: CASSLGQNEAFF. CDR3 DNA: TGTGCCAGCAGTTTGGGACAGAATGAAGCTTTCTTT.

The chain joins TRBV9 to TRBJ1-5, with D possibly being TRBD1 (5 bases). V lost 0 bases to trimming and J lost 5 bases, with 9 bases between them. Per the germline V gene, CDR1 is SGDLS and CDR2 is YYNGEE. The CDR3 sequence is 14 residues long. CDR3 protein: CASSVEGVYQPQHF. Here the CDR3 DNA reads TGTGCCAGCAGCGTAGAAGGGGTCTATCAGCCCCAGCATTTT.

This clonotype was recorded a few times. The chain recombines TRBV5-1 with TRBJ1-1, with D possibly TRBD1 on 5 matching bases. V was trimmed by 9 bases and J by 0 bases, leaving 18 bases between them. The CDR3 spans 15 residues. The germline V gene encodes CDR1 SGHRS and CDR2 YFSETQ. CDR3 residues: CATALGGGMNTEAFF. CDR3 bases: TGCGCCACCGCCCTTGGGGGTGGCATGAACACTGAAGCTTTCTTT.

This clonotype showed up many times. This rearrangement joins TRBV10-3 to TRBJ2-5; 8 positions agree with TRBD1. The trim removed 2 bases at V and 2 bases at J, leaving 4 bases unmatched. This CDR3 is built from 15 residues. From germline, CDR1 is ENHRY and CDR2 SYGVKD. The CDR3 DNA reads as TGTGCCATCAGTGAGCCCGGACAGGGACAAGAGACCCAGTACTTC. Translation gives CAISEPGQGQETQYF.

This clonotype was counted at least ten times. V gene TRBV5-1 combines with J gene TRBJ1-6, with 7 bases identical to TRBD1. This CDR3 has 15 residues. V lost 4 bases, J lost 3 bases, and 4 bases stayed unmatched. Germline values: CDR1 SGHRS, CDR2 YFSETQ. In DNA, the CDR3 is TGCGCCAGCAGCCTCGGGACAGTCTATAATTCACCCCTCCACTTT. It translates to CASSLGTVYNSPLHF.

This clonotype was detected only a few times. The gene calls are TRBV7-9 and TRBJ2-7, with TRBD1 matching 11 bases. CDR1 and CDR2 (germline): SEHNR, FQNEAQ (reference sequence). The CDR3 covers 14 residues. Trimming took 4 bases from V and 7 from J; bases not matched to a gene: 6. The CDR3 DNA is TGTGCCAGCAGCTCCCGGGACAGGGGGTGGGAGCAGTACTTC. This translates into CASSSRDRGWEQYF.

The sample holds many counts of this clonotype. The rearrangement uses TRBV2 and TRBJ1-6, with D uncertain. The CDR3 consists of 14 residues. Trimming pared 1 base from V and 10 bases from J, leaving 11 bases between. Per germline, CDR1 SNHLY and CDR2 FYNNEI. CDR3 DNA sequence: TGTGCCAGCAGTGAAGATTCGGGGATCTCACCCCTCCACTTT. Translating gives CASSEDSGISPLHF.

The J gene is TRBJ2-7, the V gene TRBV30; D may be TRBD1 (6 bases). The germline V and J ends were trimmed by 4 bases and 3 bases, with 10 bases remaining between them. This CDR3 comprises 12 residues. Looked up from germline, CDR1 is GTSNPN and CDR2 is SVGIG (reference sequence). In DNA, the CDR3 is TGTGCCTGGATGGGCAGGGGCTACGAGCAGTACTTC. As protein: CAWMGRGYEQYF.

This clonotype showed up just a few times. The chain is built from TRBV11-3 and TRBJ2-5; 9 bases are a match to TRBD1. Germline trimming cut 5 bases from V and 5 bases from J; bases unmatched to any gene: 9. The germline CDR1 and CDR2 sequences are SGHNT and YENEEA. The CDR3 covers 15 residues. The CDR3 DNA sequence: TGTGCCAGCAGCCCCGGGACAGGGATAGGGGAGACCCAGTACTTC. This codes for CASSPGTGIGETQYF.

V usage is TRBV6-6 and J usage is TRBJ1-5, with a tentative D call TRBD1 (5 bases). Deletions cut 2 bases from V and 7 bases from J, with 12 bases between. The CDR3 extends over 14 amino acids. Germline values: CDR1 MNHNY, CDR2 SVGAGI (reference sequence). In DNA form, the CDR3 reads TGTGCCAGCAGTTACGGGGGGGAAGTCCAGCCCCAGCATTTT. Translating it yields CASSYGGEVQPQHF.

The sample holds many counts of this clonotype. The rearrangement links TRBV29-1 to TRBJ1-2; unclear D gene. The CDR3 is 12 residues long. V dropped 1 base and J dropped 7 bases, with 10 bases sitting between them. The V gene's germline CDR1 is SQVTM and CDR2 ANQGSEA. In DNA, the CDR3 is TGCAGCGTTGAAGTCGGGGTTCGTGGCTACACCTTC. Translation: CSVEVGVRGYTF.

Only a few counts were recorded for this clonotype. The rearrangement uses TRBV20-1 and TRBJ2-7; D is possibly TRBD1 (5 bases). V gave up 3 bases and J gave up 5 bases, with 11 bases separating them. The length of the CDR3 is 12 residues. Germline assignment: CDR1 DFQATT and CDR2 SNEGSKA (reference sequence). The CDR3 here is CSASTGLDEQYF. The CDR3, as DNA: TGCAGTGCTAGTACAGGTCTGGACGAGCAGTACTTC.

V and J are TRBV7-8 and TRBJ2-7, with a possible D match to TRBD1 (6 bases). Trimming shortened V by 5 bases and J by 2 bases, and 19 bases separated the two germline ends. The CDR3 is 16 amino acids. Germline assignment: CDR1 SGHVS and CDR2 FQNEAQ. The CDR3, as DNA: TGTGCCAGCAGCAAACCCCATCAGGGGAGAGCCTACGAGCAGTACTTC. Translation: CASSKPHQGRAYEQYF. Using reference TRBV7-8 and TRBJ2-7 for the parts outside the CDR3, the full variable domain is GAGVSQSPRYKVAKRGQDVALRCDPISGHVSLFWYQQALGQGPEFLTYFQNEAQLDKSGLPSDRFFAERPEGSVSTLKIQRTQQEDSAVYLCASSKPHQGRAYEQYFGPGTRLTVT.

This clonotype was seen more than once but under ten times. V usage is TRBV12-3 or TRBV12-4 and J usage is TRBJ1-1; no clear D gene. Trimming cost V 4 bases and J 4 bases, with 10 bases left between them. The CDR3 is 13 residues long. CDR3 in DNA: TGTGCCAGCAGTTACGGACCGAGCACTGAAGCTTTCTTT. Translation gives CASSYGPSTEAFF.

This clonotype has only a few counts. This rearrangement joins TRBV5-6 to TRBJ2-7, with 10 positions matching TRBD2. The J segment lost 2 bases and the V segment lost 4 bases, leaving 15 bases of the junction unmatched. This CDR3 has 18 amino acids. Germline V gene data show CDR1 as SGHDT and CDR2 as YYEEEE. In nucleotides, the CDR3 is TGTGCCAGCAGCACTTTGGCCATACTAGCGGGGTTGACCTACGAGCAGTACTTC. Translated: CASSTLAILAGLTYEQYF.

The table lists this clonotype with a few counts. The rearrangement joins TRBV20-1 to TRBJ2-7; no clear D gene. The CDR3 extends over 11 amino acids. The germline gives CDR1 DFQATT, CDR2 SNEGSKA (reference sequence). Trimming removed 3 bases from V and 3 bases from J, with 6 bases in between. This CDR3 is CSASQDYEQYF. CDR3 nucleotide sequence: TGCAGTGCTAGCCAGGACTACGAGCAGTACTTC.

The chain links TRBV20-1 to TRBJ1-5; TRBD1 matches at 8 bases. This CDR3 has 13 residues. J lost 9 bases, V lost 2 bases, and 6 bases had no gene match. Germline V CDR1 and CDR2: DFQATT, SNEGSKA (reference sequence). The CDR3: CSARPGGLGPQHF. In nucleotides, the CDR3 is TGCAGTGCTAGACCAGGGGGCCTCGGGCCCCAGCATTTT.